This T cell receptor beta chain comes out of a study of CD8+CD57+ T cells in acquired aplastic anemia (dated by TCRdb to between 2017 and 2018). Regarding the complete study: A mean of approximately 2.9 ug of DNA, ranging from roughly 0.18 to 30 ug, was extracted from sorted CD4+ and CD8+ cells. An average of roughly 10 million reads for CD4+ cells and 11.0 million reads for CD8+ cells was obtained from healthy donor samples.

Remarks on this clonotype: The specificity of this receptor is unknown. The sample holds no much larger clone one base away, and base qualities are not on file.

V and J lose 2 bases and 1 base, and a span of 5 bases separates them. The CDR3 holds 12 amino acids from the cysteine to the phenylalanine. Of the read, only the CDR3 DNA is kept; its 36 bases are in frame from base 1. The germline V gene encodes CDR1 SQVTM and CDR2 ANQGSEA. General findings and caveats noted by the study authors: Although around 30 CD8+ CDR3 sequences were shared by patients and controls, these sequences appeared highly expressed in patients and within the immunodominant clones of patients. Between patients and healthy controls, no significant difference in CD8+ Simpson's diversity was found (P=0.060).

In this study, sorted CD4+ and CD8+ T cells from the blood of healthy subjects and of severe aplastic anemia patients had their TCR repertoires deep-sequenced. Ficoll-Paque density gradient centrifugation was used to isolate peripheral blood mononuclear cells. Before DNA extraction, CD4+ and CD8+ T cells were sorted with FACS or magnetic beads. Profiling of TCR beta VDJ combinations and CDR3 sequences used genomic DNA as the template. An Illumina HiSeq 2000 was used for TCR repertoire sequencing. The original methods were these. TRBV/TRBJ rearrangement plots, CDR3 size and DJ length profiles, and Simpson's diversity index were used to assess repertoires. Whichever DNA sequence was most abundant in the deep sequencing data was defined as the immunodominant clone. CDR3 amino acid sequences were screened for sharing across subjects and compared with published repertoires and the VDJdb database. TCRdb reprocessing: public reads trimmed at Q25 with fastp, clones called with MiXCR, in-frame beta chains kept. One record per CDR3 amino acid sequence lists the most common genes and DNA. TCRdb's processing, not the study's, gives the V and J calls here. A total of hundreds of thousands of distinct CDR3 sequences appear in this sample, 65% to 80% of them only once. 4% of the sample is held by the ten biggest clonotypes.

The rearranged chain carries TRBV29-1 and TRBJ1-1; the best D guess is TRBD1, with 5 bases matching. The source material was sorted CD4+, CD8+, or CD8+CD57+ T cells (not recorded which) from PBMCs. The receptor was derived from a human donor in good health, serving as a control. The DNA sequence is given as TGCAGCGTTGAAACAGGGAACACTGAAGCTTTCTTT. It codes for CSVETGNTEAFF. Reference TRBV29-1 and TRBJ1-1 proteins supply the regions before and after the CDR3; the full variable domain is: SAVISQKPSRDICQRGTSLTIQCQVDSQVTMMFWYRQQPGQSLTLIATANQGSEATYESGFVIDKFPISRPNLTFSTLTVSNMSPEDSSIYLCSVETGNTEAFFGQGTRLTVV.